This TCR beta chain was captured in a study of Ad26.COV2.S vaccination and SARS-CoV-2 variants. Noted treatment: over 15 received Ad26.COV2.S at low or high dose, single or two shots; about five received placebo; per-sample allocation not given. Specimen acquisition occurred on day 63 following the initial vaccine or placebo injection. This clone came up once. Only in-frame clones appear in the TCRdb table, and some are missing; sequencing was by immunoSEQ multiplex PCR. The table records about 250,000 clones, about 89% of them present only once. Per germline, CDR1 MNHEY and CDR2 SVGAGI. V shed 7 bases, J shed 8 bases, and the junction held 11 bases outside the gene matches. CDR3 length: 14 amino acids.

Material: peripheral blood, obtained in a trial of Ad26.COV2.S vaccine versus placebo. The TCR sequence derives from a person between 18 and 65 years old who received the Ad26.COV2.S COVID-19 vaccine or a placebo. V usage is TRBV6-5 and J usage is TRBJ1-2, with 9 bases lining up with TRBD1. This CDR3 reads CASILQGAVSGYTF. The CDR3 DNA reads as TGTGCCAGCATCTTACAGGGGGCCGTGAGCGGCTACACCTTC.